Sequencing of this T cell receptor beta chain was carried out in a study of CD8+CD57+ T cells in acquired aplastic anemia. Overall study context: The sorted CD4+ and CD8+ cells yielded an average around 3.2 ug of DNA.

TCR beta VDJ combinations and CDR3 sequences were profiled from genomic DNA. TCRdb reprocessed the reads with MiXCR, giving one entry per CDR3 protein. Found here are hundreds of thousands of distinct CDR3 sequences, around 72% of them singletons; the top ten hold 4%. CDR3 length: 17 amino acids. Trimming stripped 4 bases from V and 7 bases from J, with 24 bases between. From germline, CDR1 is SGDLS and CDR2 YYNGEE. Input material: sorted CD4+, CD8+, or CD8+CD57+ T cells (not recorded which) from PBMCs. The chain recombines TRBV9 with TRBJ1-5, with a possible D match to TRBD1 (6 bases). The receptor comes from a human donor in good health, serving as a control. The CDR3 coding sequence is TGTGCCAGCAGCCGATCGGGGGGGACACAGGAGGGGCAGCCCCAGCATTTT. Its translation is CASSRSGGTQEGQPQHF.